The clone carrying this T cell receptor (beta chain) has just a few counts. The target antigen is unknown. This specimen comes from a study of T cell repertoires in cytomegalovirus infection. The CDR3 totals 16 residues. V shed 5 bases and J 3 bases; nucleotides not matched to a gene: 7. Germline V CDR1 and CDR2: MNHEY, SVGAGI. One entry per CDR3 protein results from TCRdb running MiXCR on the reads. The sample contains around 750,000 distinct CDR3 sequences, less than 35% of which appear only once. Sequences were derived from cultured CD8+ T cells from PBMCs, sampled from culture after CMV antigen stimulation. The receptor was derived from a human donor in good health (CMV status not recorded). Some clones in this sample may be carry-over from other donors' samples. This sequence joins TRBV6-5 and TRBJ2-3, with TRBD2 matching over 11 bases. DNA of the CDR3: TGTGCCAGCAGTCAACCTAGCGGGGGGTGGACAGATACGCAGTATTTT. Amino acids: CASSQPSGGWTDTQYF.